The rows below give T cell receptor beta chains drawn from one sample of a study of cytotoxic CD8 clonotypes in ibrutinib-treated CLL. Profiling relied on immunoSEQ multiplex PCR, and the TCRdb table lists in-frame clones only, not all of them. The sample comprises 150,000 or so clones, 70% to 90% of which are singletons, and approximately 7.6% rests with the top ten. Material: PBMCs, obtained after 36 months of ibrutinib treatment. The origin of the receptors is a human donor with chronic lymphocytic leukemia. CDR3s include the opening cysteine and the closing phenylalanine or tryptophan. A D gene is named only where the DNA matches it firmly. Rows give clone size only sometimes, using once, few, many, or a class for an expanded clone.

D	size	V	J	length	CDR3	DNA
-	-	TRBV7-3	TRBJ1-1	14	CASSFWTDLTEAFF	TGTGCCAGCAGCTTCTGGACGGACCTCACTGAAGCTTTCTTT
-	-	TRBV5-1	TRBJ1-5	14	CASPSNGGRQPQHF	TGCGCCAGCCCTTCCAACGGAGGGCGCCAGCCCCAGCATTTT
TRBD1	-	TRBV10-1	TRBJ2-1	15	CASSENRGTYNEQFF	TGCGCCAGCAGTGAGAACAGGGGGACCTACAATGAGCAGTTCTTC
-	-	TRBV6-1	TRBJ2-2	10	CASSEEGLFF	TGTGCCAGCAGTGAAGAGGGGCTGTTTTTT
-	-	TRBV10-3	TRBJ2-6	15	CAISESRAGANVLTF	TGTGCCATCAGTGAATCCAGGGCCGGGGCCAACGTCCTGACTTTC
TRBD2	-	TRBV28	TRBJ2-3	15	CASSLVSLAGDTQYF	TGTGCCAGCAGTTTAGTCTCTCTAGCGGGAGATACGCAGTATTTT
TRBD2	-	TRBV10-3	TRBJ2-1	14	CAIRGLAGVTEQFF	TGTGCCATCAGGGGACTAGCGGGAGTCACTGAGCAGTTCTTC
TRBD1	-	TRBV27	TRBJ1-6	15	CASNQGGAYRSPLHF	TGTGCCAGCAACCAGGGGGGGGCCTATCGTTCACCCCTCCACTTT
-	-	TRBV19	TRBJ1-2	13	CASRNGGVGGYTF	TGTGCCAGTAGAAACGGCGGGGTTGGTGGCTACACCTTC
-	-	TRBV6-5	TRBJ1-6	16	CASSYGGSVGNSPLHF	TGTGCCAGCAGTTACGGTGGTAGTGTGGGTAATTCACCCCTCCACTTT
-	-	TRBV28	TRBJ2-5	13	CASSPGGAATQYF	TGTGCCAGCAGTCCGGGTGGGGCCGCGACCCAGTACTTC
-	-	TRBV6-1	TRBJ2-2	13	CASSSQTGGELFF	TGTGCCAGCAGTAGCCAGACGGGCGGGGAGCTGTTTTTT
TRBD1	-	TRBV28	TRBJ1-2	12	CASRTGGYGYTF	TGTGCCAGCCGGACAGGGGGATATGGCTACACCTTC
-	-	TRBV5-6	TRBJ1-1	18	CASSSTKIKTRPDTEAFF	TGTGCCAGCAGCTCGACTAAAATAAAGACAAGGCCTGACACTGAAGCTTTCTTT
-	-	TRBV29-1	TRBJ1-1	14	CSVENLQGSLQAFF	TGCAGCGTTGAAAATCTGCAGGGGAGTCTTCAAGCTTTCTTT
-	-	TRBV18	TRBJ1-2	13	CASSPDRNYGYTF	TGTGCCAGCTCACCCGACCGTAACTATGGCTACACCTTC
TRBD2	-	TRBV27	TRBJ2-5	15	CASSSAGGRQETQYF	TGTGCCAGCAGTTCCGCGGGGGGGCGACAAGAGACCCAGTACTTC
-	-	TRBV4-2	TRBJ2-3	14	CASSQWFTTDTQYF	TGTGCCAGCAGCCAATGGTTTACGACAGATACGCAGTATTTT
-	once	TRBV6-5	TRBJ1-2	15	CASIHPDGADYGYTF	TGTGCCAGCATCCATCCAGACGGGGCGGACTATGGCTACACCTTC
TRBD1	-	TRBV18	TRBJ2-7	15	CASSPGTGGPYEQYF	TGTGCCAGCTCACCCGGGACAGGGGGCCCCTACGAGCAGTACTTC
-	-	TRBV5-1	TRBJ2-1	13	CASSFRGNNEQFF	TGCGCCAGCAGTTTTCGAGGGAACAATGAGCAGTTCTTC
TRBD2	once	TRBV7-9	TRBJ2-1	17	CASISRPLAGAYNEQFF	TGTGCCAGCATCTCAAGACCCCTAGCGGGAGCGTACAATGAGCAGTTCTTC
TRBD1	-	TRBV19	TRBJ2-1	15	CASRETGKSYNEQFF	TGTGCCAGTAGGGAGACAGGGAAGTCCTACAATGAGCAGTTCTTC
-	once	TRBV5-4	TRBJ2-7	13	CASSSRTANEQYF	TGTGCCAGCAGCTCCAGGACAGCCAACGAGCAGTACTTC
-	once	TRBV6-1	TRBJ2-7	13	CASSDPGTYEQYF	TGTGCCAGCAGTGACCCTGGAACCTACGAGCAGTACTTC
-	-	TRBV5-1	TRBJ2-5	13	CASSLLERQTQYF	TGCGCCAGCAGCTTACTAGAGAGGCAGACCCAGTACTTC
-	-	TRBV30	TRBJ1-5	13	CAWSKRGNQPQHF	TGTGCCTGGAGTAAGAGGGGGAATCAGCCCCAGCATTTT
-	-	TRBV30	TRBJ2-7	14	CAWRGQVVNYEQYF	TGTGCCTGGAGAGGACAAGTAGTAAACTACGAGCAGTACTTC
-	-	TRBV7-8	TRBJ1-5	11	CASRNSGPQHF	TGTGCCAGCAGAAATAGTGGGCCCCAGCATTTT
-	-	TRBV18	TRBJ1-5	12	CASWRDGQPQHF	TGTGCCAGCTGGAGGGACGGTCAGCCCCAGCATTTT
-	-	TRBV5-5	TRBJ2-5	13	CASSFPDLGTQYF	TGTGCCAGCAGCTTCCCGGACTTAGGGACCCAGTACTTC
-	-	TRBV7-2	TRBJ1-5	15	CASSLATGLGQPQHF	TGTGCCAGCAGCTTAGCCACAGGGTTGGGTCAGCCCCAGCATTTT
-	-	TRBV27	TRBJ1-2	14	CASSLSLAGYGYTF	TGTGCCAGCAGTTTATCTCTGGCAGGCTATGGCTACACCTTC